This is a list of T cell receptor beta chains from one sample in a study of CD8 T cells in Susac syndrome. In TCRdb, the immunoSEQ multiplex PCR reads were re-called with MiXCR into one record per CDR3 protein. Among 150,000 to 250,000 distinct CDR3 sequences listed, over 90% were seen once. The sequenced sample consisted of CD4+ T cells from PBMCs. These receptor sequences come from a human donor with multiple sclerosis. Both conserved end residues are part of each CDR3. D genes are given only for firm matches. For some rows the clone size is stated as once, few or many, or as a class when expanded; others skip it.

V gene	D gene	clone size	J gene	CDR3 DNA	CDR3 protein
TRBV2	NA	NA	TRBJ2-3	TGTGCCAGCAGTGAAGCGCATGATACGCAGTATTTT	CASSEAHDTQYF
TRBV12-3/TRBV12-4	NA	NA	TRBJ1-1	TGTGCCAGCGAGAGGGTCAACACTGAAGCTTTCTTT	CASERVNTEAFF
TRBV3-1	NA	NA	TRBJ2-1	TGTGCCAGCAGCCAAGAAGCGCTTTTATACAATGAGCAGTTCTTC	CASSQEALLYNEQFF
TRBV20-1	NA	NA	TRBJ2-5	TGCAGTGTATACAGGGAAGAGACCCAGTACTTC	CSVYREETQYF
TRBV5-1	NA	NA	TRBJ1-2	TGCGCCAGCAGCTCTCAGGGGCGCGATGGCTACACCTTC	CASSSQGRDGYTF
TRBV30	NA	NA	TRBJ1-1	TGTGCCTGGACGGGGCAACAGAACACTGAAGCTTTCTTT	CAWTGQQNTEAFF
TRBV20-1	NA	NA	TRBJ2-1	TGCAGTGCTAGAGTTTTAGGGGAGACTCTTAATGAGCAGTTCTTC	CSARVLGETLNEQFF
TRBV30	NA	NA	TRBJ1-1	TGTGCCTGGAGTGTTCTGAACACTGAAGCTTTCTTT	CAWSVLNTEAFF
TRBV30	NA	once	TRBJ2-4	TGTGCCTGGAACAGGGACGGTTCTTTAAACATTCAGTACTTC	CAWNRDGSLNIQYF
TRBV5-1	NA	NA	TRBJ2-7	TGCGCCAGCAGCTTAAGTGGCCGGGGGCAGTACTTC	CASSLSGRGQYF
TRBV29-1	NA	NA	TRBJ2-1	TGCAGCGCCCGAAGCTCCTACAATGAGCAGTTCTTC	CSARSSYNEQFF
TRBV20-1	NA	once	TRBJ2-7	TGCAGTGCTGTCGCGTCGGGGGAGCAGTACTTC	CSAVASGEQYF
TRBV30	TRBD1	NA	TRBJ2-6	TGTGCCTGGAGTGTACTGAGGACAGGACCCACTGGGGCCAACGTCCTGACTTTC	CAWSVLRTGPTGANVLTF
TRBV25-1	TRBD1	NA	TRBJ2-5	TGTGCCAGCAGTCCGACGGACAGGCAAGAGACCCAGTACTTC	CASSPTDRQETQYF
TRBV29-1	NA	NA	TRBJ1-1	TGCAGCGCTCGGTCCCTCCGAGTCCCTTTGAACACTGAAGCTTTCTTT	CSARSLRVPLNTEAFF
TRBV2	NA	NA	TRBJ2-5	TGTGCCAGCATTGGGGCCCAGGTAGAGACCCAGTACTTC	CASIGAQVETQYF
TRBV11-2	NA	NA	TRBJ2-7	TGTGCCAGCAGCTTAGATCTTCAGACGAGGGAGCAGTACTTC	CASSLDLQTREQYF
TRBV20-1	TRBD2	NA	TRBJ2-4	TGCAGTGCTTCAGGGCTAGCGGGAGTAGAAAACATTCAGTACTTC	CSASGLAGVENIQYF
TRBV12-3/TRBV12-4	NA	NA	TRBJ1-1	TGTGCCAGCAGTTTGGGACTGGTGGCTTTCTTT	CASSLGLVAFF
TRBV7-8	NA	once	TRBJ2-1	TGTGCCAGCGGAGTGGTTTCTTCCTACAATGAGCAGTTCTTC	CASGVVSSYNEQFF
TRBV20-1	TRBD2	NA	TRBJ2-1	TGCAGTGCTAGTACTGCGGGAGGGCCCAGTGAGCAGTTCTTC	CSASTAGGPSEQFF
TRBV7-3	NA	NA	TRBJ2-5	TGTGCCAGCAGCTGGGACACGAGAGAGACCCAGTACTTC	CASSWDTRETQYF
TRBV20-1	NA	NA	TRBJ2-7	TGCAGTGCTAGGCCAGGGTCGAACGAGCAGTACTTC	CSARPGSNEQYF
TRBV12-3/TRBV12-4	NA	NA	TRBJ2-2	TGTGCCAGCATTCTAGGACGATTCACCGGGGAGCTGTTTTTT	CASILGRFTGELFF
TRBV12-3/TRBV12-4	TRBD2	NA	TRBJ2-3	TGTGCCACTACCCTGGCGGGGGTTCATCCAGATACGCAGTATTTT	CATTLAGVHPDTQYF
TRBV11-2	TRBD1	once	TRBJ2-3	TGTGCCAGCAGCTCCGGGACAGGGCTGACTACGCAGTATTTT	CASSSGTGLTTQYF
TRBV5-1	NA	NA	TRBJ2-7	TGCGCCAGCAGCTTTGCCCCGTACGAGCAGTACTTC	CASSFAPYEQYF
TRBV27	NA	NA	TRBJ1-5	TGTGCCAGCAGTCCAACAGGGAGAGGAGCAAGAAATCAGCCCCAGCATTTT	CASSPTGRGARNQPQHF
TRBV25-1	NA	NA	TRBJ2-1	TGTGCCAGCAGTGGTTCGACCATAGACAATGAGCAGTTCTTC	CASSGSTIDNEQFF
TRBV9	NA	NA	TRBJ2-7	TGTGCCAGCAGCGCGCCCGGATGGCCTCAGGAGCAGTACTTC	CASSAPGWPQEQYF
TRBV4-1	NA	NA	TRBJ1-5	TGCGCCAGCAGTCCCCGGGACAACAATCAGCCCCAGCATTTT	CASSPRDNNQPQHF
TRBV20-1	TRBD2	NA	TRBJ2-1	TGCAGTGCGCATAGCGGGCTCGCCAACAATGAGCAGTTCTTC	CSAHSGLANNEQFF
TRBV7-9	NA	NA	TRBJ2-1	TGTGCCAGCAGCTCCCGGTTGGGTGAGCAGTTCTTC	CASSSRLGEQFF
TRBV6-4	NA	NA	TRBJ1-2	TGTGCCAGCAGTGACTCAAGGGATGGCTACACCTTC	CASSDSRDGYTF
TRBV7-9	TRBD1	NA	TRBJ1-6	TGTGCCAGCAGCTCCCCCGACAGGGTTCGGAATTCACCCCTCCACTTT	CASSSPDRVRNSPLHF
TRBV10-3	NA	NA	TRBJ1-3	TGTGCCATCAGTGCTGGAAACACCATATATTTT	CAISAGNTIYF
TRBV12-3/TRBV12-4	NA	NA	TRBJ2-1	TGTGCCAGCGGCGGACACTACAATGAGCAGTTCTTC	CASGGHYNEQFF
TRBV25-1	TRBD2	NA	TRBJ2-1	TGTGCCAGCAGTGCACTAGCGGGAGTTGAACGTTCTGAGCAGTTCTTC	CASSALAGVERSEQFF
TRBV14	TRBD2	NA	TRBJ2-3	TGTGCCAGCAGCCGATGGGACTACCATACGCAGTATTTT	CASSRWDYHTQYF
TRBV7-2	NA	NA	TRBJ1-6	TGTGCCAGCAGCTTACGCAGGGAATCGTCACCCCTCCACTTT	CASSLRRESSPLHF
TRBV7-9	NA	few	TRBJ1-2	TGTGCCAGCAGTTTACGGGGAGATGGCTACACCTTC	CASSLRGDGYTF
TRBV15	NA	NA	TRBJ1-5	TGTGCCACCAGCAGAGAAAGGGCGGGAGATAGCAATCAGCCCCAGCATTTT	CATSRERAGDSNQPQHF
TRBV14	NA	NA	TRBJ1-2	TGTGCCAGCAGCCAAGGAGACCATTCCAACTATGGCTACACCTTC	CASSQGDHSNYGYTF